This TCR beta chain was sequenced for a study of cytomegalovirus exposure and HLA in healthy donors. Study-wide context: Inside one of the first data releases sat about 85 million unique TCRs taken from HLA-typed donors. Study-level results: Later analysis associated a missense DCLRE1C variant with TCR beta V- and J-gene trimming.

Concerning this clone itself: Its specificity is not known.

Healthy bone marrow donors made up the donor group. The CDR3 is 14 residues long. The germline V and J ends were trimmed by 3 bases and 0 bases, with 7 bases remaining between them. The germline V gene encodes CDR1 SGDLS and CDR2 YYNGEE. PCR involved 60 Vbeta and 13 Jbeta primers. In the authors' workflow: Per a later analysis, the number of unique TCR beta chains was approximately 80 million, of which about 11 million were shared. Sequenced by immunoSEQ multiplex PCR; TCRdb stores in-frame clones only, minus some. That table gives V, J and clone size, and the DNA gave D and trimming. The sample holds roughly 250,000 clones, 75% to 85% seen once.

V gene TRBV9 combines with J gene TRBJ1-5; a possible D gene is TRBD1 (5 bases). The sequencing input was PBMCs. The receptor's source is a girl aged 2 to 10 in good health and CMV-seronegative. The CDR3 DNA reads as TGTGCCAGCAGCGAGGGGTATAGCAATCAGCCCCAGCATTTT. Translating it yields CASSEGYSNQPQHF. The full variable domain, rest sourced from reference TRBV9 and TRBJ1-5, is DSGVTQTPKHLITATGQRVTLRCSPRSGDLSVYWYQQSLDQGLQFLIQYYNGEERAKGNILERFSAQQFPDLHSELNLSSLELGDSALYFCASSEGYSNQPQHFGDGTRLSIL.